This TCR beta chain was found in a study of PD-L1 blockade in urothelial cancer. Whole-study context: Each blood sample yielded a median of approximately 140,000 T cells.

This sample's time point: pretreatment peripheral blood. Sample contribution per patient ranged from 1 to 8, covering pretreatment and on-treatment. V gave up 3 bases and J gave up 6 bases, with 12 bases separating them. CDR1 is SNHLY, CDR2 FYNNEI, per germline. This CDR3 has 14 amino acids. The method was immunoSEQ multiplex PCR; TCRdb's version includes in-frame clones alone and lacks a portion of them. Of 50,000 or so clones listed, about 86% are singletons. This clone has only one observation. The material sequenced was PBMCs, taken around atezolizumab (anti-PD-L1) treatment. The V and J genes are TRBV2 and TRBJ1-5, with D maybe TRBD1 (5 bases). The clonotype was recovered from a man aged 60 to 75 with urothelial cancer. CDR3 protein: CASSDRVVTQPQHF. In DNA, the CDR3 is TGTGCCAGCAGTGACAGGGTTGTGACTCAGCCCCAGCATTTT. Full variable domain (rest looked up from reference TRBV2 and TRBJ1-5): EPEVTQTPSHQVTQMGQEVILRCVPISNHLYFYWYRQILGQKVEFLVSFYNNEISEKSEIFDDQFSVERPDGSNFTLKIRSTKLEDSAMYFCASSDRVVTQPQHFGDGTRLSIL.